The 6 T cell receptor beta chains given below trace back to one sample, sequenced in a study of blood T cell repertoires in COVID-19. TCRdb's copy holds only in-frame clones and misses some; the assay was immunoSEQ multiplex PCR. The sample includes roughly 57,000 clones, 77% seen only once; the top ten take roughly 45%. Sequenced: peripheral blood. The receptor set was obtained from an older man with active or convalescent COVID-19.

This clone has more than one count but fewer than ten. The chain uses TRBV2 and TRBJ1-5; the D gene is possibly TRBD1 (6 bases). The CDR3 is 13 residues long. Per the germline V gene, CDR1 is SNHLY and CDR2 is FYNNEI. V was cut by 4 bases and J by 3 bases, with 7 bases left in between. The CDR3 nucleotides are TGTGCCAGCAGTGGACAGGTCAATCAGCCCCAGCATTTT. This translates into CASSGQVNQPQHF. The full variable domain, completed using reference TRBV2 and TRBJ1-5, is EPEVTQTPSHQVTQMGQEVILRCVPISNHLYFYWYRQILGQKVEFLVSFYNNEISEKSEIFDDQFSVERPDGSNFTLKIRSTKLEDSAMYFCASSGQVNQPQHFGDGTRLSIL.

The genes are TRBV29-1 and TRBJ2-3; D not resolved. Germline CDR1 is SQVTM and CDR2 is ANQGSEA. The CDR3 length is 10 residues. V lost 7 bases, J lost 3 bases, and 5 bases lay in between. The CDR3 reads CSARTDTQYF. The CDR3 DNA is TGCAGCGCCCGTACAGATACGCAGTATTTT.

The chain combines TRBV5-6 with TRBJ2-7, with 8 bases aligning to TRBD1. Germline CDR1 reads SGHDT; CDR2 reads YYEEEE. J was trimmed by 4 bases and V by 4 bases; bases with no gene match: 4. There are 13 residues in the CDR3. The CDR3 reads CASSPDRGYEQYF. The CDR3 bases are TGTGCCAGCAGCCCAGACAGGGGATACGAGCAGTACTTC.

The gene calls are TRBV24-1 and TRBJ2-1; 9 bases are shared with TRBD2. The germline gives CDR1 KGHDR, CDR2 SFDVKD. V shed 1 base, J shed 0 bases, and the junction held 0 bases outside the gene matches. CDR3 length: 16 amino acids. CDR3 protein: CATSDFSGSSYNEQFF. The CDR3 bases are TGTGCCACCAGTGATTTTAGCGGGAGCTCCTACAATGAGCAGTTCTTC.

The rearrangement links TRBV5-6 to TRBJ1-4; TRBD1 matches at 8 bases. CDR1 is SGHDT, CDR2 YYEEEE, per germline. This CDR3 comprises 14 residues. V was clipped by 4 bases and J by 4 bases; unmatched bases: 3. The CDR3 bases are TGTGCCAGCAGCCGGGGACAGGATAATGAAAAACTGTTTTTT. Translation gives CASSRGQDNEKLFF.

The chain has TRBV6-5 and TRBJ2-7; 7 positions agree with TRBD1. With V trimmed by 1 base and J by 0 bases, 3 bases remained unmatched. The CDR3 covers 15 residues. The germline V gene encodes CDR1 MNHEY and CDR2 SVGAGI. The CDR3 coding sequence is TGTGCCAGCAGTTACTTACAGGGGAGCTCCTACGAGCAGTACTTC. It is translated as CASSYLQGSSYEQYF.